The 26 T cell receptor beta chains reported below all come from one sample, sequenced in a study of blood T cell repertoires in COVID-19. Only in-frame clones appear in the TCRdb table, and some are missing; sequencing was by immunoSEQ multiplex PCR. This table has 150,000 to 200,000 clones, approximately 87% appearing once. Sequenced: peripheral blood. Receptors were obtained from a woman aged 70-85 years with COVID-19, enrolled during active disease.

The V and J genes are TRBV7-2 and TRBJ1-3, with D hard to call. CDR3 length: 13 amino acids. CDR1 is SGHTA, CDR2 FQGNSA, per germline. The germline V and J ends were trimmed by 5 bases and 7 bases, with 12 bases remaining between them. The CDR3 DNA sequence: TGTGCCAGCAGCGAAGAGGGCTCGAACACCATATATTTT. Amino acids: CASSEEGSNTIYF. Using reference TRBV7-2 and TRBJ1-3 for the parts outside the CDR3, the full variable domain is GAGVSQSPSNKVTEKGKDVELRCDPISGHTALYWYRQSLGQGLEFLIYFQGNSAPDKSGLPSDRFSAERTGGSVSTLTIQRTQQEDSAVYLCASSEEGSNTIYFGEGSWLTVV.

CDR3 amino acids: CASSTLPGLGTNYGYTF. CDR3 bases: TGTGCCAGCAGCACTCTTCCAGGGTTGGGAACTAACTATGGCTACACCTTC. The V and J genes are TRBV21-1 and TRBJ1-2; the table assigns TRBD1, which was not confirmed against the DNA. TRBV21-1 is termed a pseudogene. The CDR3 loop spans 17 amino acids.

CDR3 DNA: TGTGCCAGCAGTCGGCGGGTTGACTGGGGGACAGGGGGCCATCAGCCCCAGCATTTT. This encodes CASSRRVDWGTGGHQPQHF. This chain links TRBV28 with TRBJ1-5; the match to TRBD1 covers 12 bases. V was pared by 5 bases and J by 5 bases, with 16 bases of the junction left unmatched. Germline V gives CDR1 MDHEN, CDR2 SYDVKM. The CDR3 has 19 residues.

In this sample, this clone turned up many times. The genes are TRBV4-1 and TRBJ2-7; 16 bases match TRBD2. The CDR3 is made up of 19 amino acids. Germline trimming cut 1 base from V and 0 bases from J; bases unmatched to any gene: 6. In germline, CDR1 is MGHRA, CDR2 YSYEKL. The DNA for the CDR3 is TGCGCCAGCAGCCAAGGGAGGGGACTAGCGGGAGGGAGCTCCTACGAGCAGTACTTC. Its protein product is CASSQGRGLAGGSSYEQYF.

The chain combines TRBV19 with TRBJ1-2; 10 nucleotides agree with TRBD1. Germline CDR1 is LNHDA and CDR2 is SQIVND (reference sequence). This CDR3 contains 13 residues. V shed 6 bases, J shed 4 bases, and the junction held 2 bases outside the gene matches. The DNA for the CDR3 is TGTGCCAGTAGGGGGACAGGGGCCTATGGCTACACCTTC. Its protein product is CASRGTGAYGYTF.

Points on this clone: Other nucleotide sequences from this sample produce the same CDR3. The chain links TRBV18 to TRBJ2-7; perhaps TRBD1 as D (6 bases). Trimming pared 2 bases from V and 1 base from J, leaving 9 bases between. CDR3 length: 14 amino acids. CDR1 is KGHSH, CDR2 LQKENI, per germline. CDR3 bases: TGTGCCAGCTCACCAGGGGGCGGGTCCTACGAGCAGTACTTC. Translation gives CASSPGGGSYEQYF.

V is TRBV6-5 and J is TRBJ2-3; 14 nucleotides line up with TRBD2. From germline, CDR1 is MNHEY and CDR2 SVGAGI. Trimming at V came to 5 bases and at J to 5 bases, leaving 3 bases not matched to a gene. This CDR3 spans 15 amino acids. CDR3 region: CASSPGLAGGDTQYF. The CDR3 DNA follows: TGTGCCAGCAGTCCCGGACTAGCGGGAGGAGATACGCAGTATTTT.

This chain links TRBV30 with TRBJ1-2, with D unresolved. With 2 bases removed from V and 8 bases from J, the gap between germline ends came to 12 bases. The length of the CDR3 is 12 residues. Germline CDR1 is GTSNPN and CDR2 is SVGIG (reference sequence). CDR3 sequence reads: CAWSTHSGGYTF. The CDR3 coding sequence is TGTGCCTGGAGTACCCACAGCGGCGGCTACACCTTC.

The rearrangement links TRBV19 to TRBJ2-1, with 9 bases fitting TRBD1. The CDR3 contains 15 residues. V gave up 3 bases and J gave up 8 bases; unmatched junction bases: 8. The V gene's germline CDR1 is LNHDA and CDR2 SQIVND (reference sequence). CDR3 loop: CASSMVGQGIDEQFF. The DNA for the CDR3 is TGTGCCAGTAGTATGGTAGGACAGGGGATCGATGAGCAGTTCTTC.

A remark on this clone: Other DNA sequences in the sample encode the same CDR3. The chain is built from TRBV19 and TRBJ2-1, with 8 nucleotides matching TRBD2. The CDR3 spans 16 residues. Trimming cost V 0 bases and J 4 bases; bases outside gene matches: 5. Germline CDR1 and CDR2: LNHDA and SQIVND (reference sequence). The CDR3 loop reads CASSIDPAGEYNEQFF. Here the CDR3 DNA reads TGTGCCAGTAGTATAGATCCAGCGGGAGAGTACAATGAGCAGTTCTTC.

The CDR3 nucleotides are TGCGCCAGCAGCGGGAGTCTCCACGAGCAGTACTTC. Translation gives CASSGSLHEQYF. This sequence joins TRBV5-1 and TRBJ2-7; tentative D call: TRBD2 (5 bases). The CDR3 covers 12 residues. Between the trimmed V and J ends, which lost 4 bases and 5 bases, there was a span of 10 bases. Per the germline V gene, CDR1 is SGHRS and CDR2 is YFSETQ.

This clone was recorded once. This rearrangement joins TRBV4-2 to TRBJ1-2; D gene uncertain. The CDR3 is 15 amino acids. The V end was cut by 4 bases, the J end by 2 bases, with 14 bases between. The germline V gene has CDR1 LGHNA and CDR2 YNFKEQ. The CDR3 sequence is CASSPKEARNYGYTF. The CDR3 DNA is TGTGCCAGCAGCCCAAAGGAGGCCCGAAACTATGGCTACACCTTC.

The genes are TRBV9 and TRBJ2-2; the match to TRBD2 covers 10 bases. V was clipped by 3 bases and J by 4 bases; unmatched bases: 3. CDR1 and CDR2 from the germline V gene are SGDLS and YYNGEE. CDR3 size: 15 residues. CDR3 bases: TGTGCCAGCAGCGCCACTAGCGGGATCACCGGGGAGCTGTTTTTT. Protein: CASSATSGITGELFF.

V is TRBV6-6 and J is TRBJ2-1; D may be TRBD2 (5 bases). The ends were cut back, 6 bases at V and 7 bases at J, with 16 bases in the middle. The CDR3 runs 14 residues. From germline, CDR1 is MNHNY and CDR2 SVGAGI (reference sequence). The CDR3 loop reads CASRRGLGGNEQFF. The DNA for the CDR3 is TGTGCCAGCAGGAGAGGCCTAGGCGGGAATGAGCAGTTCTTC.

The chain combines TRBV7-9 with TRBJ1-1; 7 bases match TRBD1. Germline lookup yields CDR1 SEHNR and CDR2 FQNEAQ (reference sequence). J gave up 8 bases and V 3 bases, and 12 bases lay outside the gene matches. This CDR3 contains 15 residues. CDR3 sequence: CASSFTGQDRREAFF. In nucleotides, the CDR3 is TGTGCCAGCAGCTTTACCGGACAGGATAGGCGGGAAGCTTTCTTT.

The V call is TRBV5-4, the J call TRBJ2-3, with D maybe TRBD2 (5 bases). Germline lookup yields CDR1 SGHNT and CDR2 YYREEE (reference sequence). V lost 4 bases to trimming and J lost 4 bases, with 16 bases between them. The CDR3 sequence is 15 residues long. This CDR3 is CASSPIVGESDTQYF. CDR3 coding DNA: TGTGCCAGCAGCCCCATTGTGGGAGAGTCAGATACGCAGTATTTT.

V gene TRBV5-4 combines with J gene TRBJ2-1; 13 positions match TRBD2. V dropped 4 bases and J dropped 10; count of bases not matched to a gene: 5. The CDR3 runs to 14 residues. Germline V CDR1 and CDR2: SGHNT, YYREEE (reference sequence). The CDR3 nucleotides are TGTGCCAGCAGCGGGCGACTAGCGGGAGGAGAGCAGTTCTTC. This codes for CASSGRLAGGEQFF.

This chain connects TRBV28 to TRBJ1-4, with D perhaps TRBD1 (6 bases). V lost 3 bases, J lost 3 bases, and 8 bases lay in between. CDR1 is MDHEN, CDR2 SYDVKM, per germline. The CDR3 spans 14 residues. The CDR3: CASSLGGPNEKLFF. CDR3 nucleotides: TGTGCCAGCAGTTTGGGGGGGCCTAATGAAAAACTGTTTTTT.

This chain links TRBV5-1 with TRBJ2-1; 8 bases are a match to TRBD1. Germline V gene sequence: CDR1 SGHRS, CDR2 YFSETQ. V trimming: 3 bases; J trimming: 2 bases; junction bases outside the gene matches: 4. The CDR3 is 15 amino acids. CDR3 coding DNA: TGCGCCAGCAGCTCGGGACAGGCGCCCTACAATGAGCAGTTCTTC. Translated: CASSSGQAPYNEQFF.

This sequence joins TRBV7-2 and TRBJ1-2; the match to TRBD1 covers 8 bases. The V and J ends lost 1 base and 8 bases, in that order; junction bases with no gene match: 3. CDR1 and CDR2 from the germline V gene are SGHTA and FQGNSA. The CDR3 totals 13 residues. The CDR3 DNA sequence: TGTGCCAGCAGCTTAGTCCCAGGGGGCGGCTACACCTTC. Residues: CASSLVPGGGYTF.

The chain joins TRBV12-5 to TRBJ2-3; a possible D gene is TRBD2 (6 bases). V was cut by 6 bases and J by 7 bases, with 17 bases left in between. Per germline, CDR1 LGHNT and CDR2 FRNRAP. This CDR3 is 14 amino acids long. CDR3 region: CASGPTGAKYTQYF. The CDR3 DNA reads TGTGCTAGTGGGCCGACGGGAGCCAAATATACGCAGTATTTT.

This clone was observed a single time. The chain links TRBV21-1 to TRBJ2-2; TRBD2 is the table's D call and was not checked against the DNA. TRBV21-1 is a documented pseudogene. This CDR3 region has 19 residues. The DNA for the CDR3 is TGTGCCAGCAGCAAAGCAGCTCTAGCGGGAGGGCCATACACCGGGGAGCTGTTTTTT. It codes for CASSKAALAGGPYTGELFF.

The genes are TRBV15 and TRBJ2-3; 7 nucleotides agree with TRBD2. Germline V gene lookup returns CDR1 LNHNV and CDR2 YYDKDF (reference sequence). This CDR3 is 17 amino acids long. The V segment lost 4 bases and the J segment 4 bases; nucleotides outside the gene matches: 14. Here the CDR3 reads CATSNIIGLGPPDTQYF. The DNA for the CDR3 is TGTGCCACCAGCAATATCATCGGACTAGGCCCTCCAGATACGCAGTATTTT.

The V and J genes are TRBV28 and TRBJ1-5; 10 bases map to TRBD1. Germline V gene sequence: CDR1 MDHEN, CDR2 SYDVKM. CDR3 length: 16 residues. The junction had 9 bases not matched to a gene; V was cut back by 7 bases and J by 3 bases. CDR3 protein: CASIPPTGGINQPQHF. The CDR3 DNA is TGTGCCAGCATTCCCCCGACAGGGGGCATCAATCAGCCCCAGCATTTT.

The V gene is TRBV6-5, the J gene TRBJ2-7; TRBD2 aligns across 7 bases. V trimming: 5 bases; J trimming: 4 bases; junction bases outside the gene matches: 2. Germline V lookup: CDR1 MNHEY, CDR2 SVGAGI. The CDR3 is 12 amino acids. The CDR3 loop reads CASSSGVYEQYF. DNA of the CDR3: TGTGCCAGCAGTAGCGGGGTGTACGAGCAGTACTTC.

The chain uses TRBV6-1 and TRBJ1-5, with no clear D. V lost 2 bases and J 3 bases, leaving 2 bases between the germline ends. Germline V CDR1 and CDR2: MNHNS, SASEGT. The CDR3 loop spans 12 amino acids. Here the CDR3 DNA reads TGTGCCAGCAGTGAATACAATCAGCCCCAGCATTTT. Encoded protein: CASSEYNQPQHF.